This is a list of T cell receptor beta chains from one sample in a study of OX40 agonist ivuxolimab in advanced cancers. Assay used: immunoSEQ multiplex PCR; TCRdb lists only in-frame clones, some missing. The sample lists over 9,000 clones; more than 70% were seen once. Source: CD4+ or CD8+ T cells sorted from blood, taken in a trial of the OX40 agonist ivuxolimab. These receptors all stem from an adult with an advanced solid tumor such as melanoma, head and neck, liver or kidney cancer. The CDR3 runs from the conserved cysteine through the conserved F or W. The order of the fields is D gene, V gene, J gene, clone size, CDR3 length, CDR3 DNA, CDR3 protein. The D gene is left open where the match is weak. Some rows mark clone size as missing; the rest say once, few, many or name a class of expanded clone.

D: TRBD1
V: TRBV27
J: TRBJ2-7
size: .
length: 15
DNA: TGTGCCAGCAGGCCATCCGGGACAGGGGGCTACGAGCAGTACTTC
CDR3: CASRPSGTGGYEQYF

D: TRBD1
V: TRBV6-8
J: TRBJ2-1
size: .
length: 16
DNA: TGTGCCAGCAGTTACGGACAGGCGGCTGGTTACAATGAGCAGTTCTTC
CDR3: CASSYGQAAGYNEQFF

D: .
V: TRBV18
J: TRBJ2-2
size: .
length: 15
DNA: TGTGCCAGCTCACCACCGTCAGGGTTGCACGGGGAGCTGTTTTTT
CDR3: CASSPPSGLHGELFF

D: TRBD1
V: TRBV15
J: TRBJ2-5
size: .
length: 14
DNA: TGTGCCACCAGCAGAGATCAGGGGGAAGAGACCCAGTACTTC
CDR3: CATSRDQGEETQYF

D: .
V: TRBV5-1
J: TRBJ2-2
size: few
length: 15
DNA: TGCGCCAGCAGCTTGGACGGGGCAGTCACCGGGGAGCTGTTTTTT
CDR3: CASSLDGAVTGELFF

D: .
V: TRBV11-2
J: TRBJ2-7
size: .
length: 14
DNA: TGTGCCAGCAGCGTTAACAGCTTGGAGTACGAGCAGTACTTC
CDR3: CASSVNSLEYEQYF

D: TRBD2
V: TRBV7-2
J: TRBJ2-5
size: .
length: 17
DNA: TGTGCCAGCAGCCTAGAAGCGGGGATTATCTTCCAAGAGACCCAGTACTTC
CDR3: CASSLEAGIIFQETQYF

D: TRBD1
V: TRBV5-5
J: TRBJ1-3
size: .
length: 18
DNA: TGTGCCAGCAGCTTGGTGGTCCGGACAGGGGTCGGTGGAAACACCATATATTTT
CDR3: CASSLVVRTGVGGNTIYF

D: TRBD2
V: TRBV7-2
J: TRBJ2-1
size: .
length: 14
DNA: TGTGCCAGCAGCTTGGGCGGGAGTGCGAATGAGCAGTTCTTC
CDR3: CASSLGGSANEQFF

D: .
V: TRBV7-2
J: TRBJ1-1
size: .
length: 15
DNA: TGTGCCAGCAGCAAACAGACGGGGGGAAGCACTGAAGCTTTCTTT
CDR3: CASSKQTGGSTEAFF

D: .
V: TRBV11-2
J: TRBJ2-1
size: .
length: 15
DNA: TGTGCCAGCAGCTTAACTGGCAGGGGCTACAATGAGCAGTTCTTC
CDR3: CASSLTGRGYNEQFF

D: .
V: TRBV5-1
J: TRBJ2-3
size: .
length: 13
DNA: TGCGCCAGCAGCCTCGGAGGCACAGATACGCAGTATTTT
CDR3: CASSLGGTDTQYF

D: TRBD2
V: TRBV27
J: TRBJ2-7
size: .
length: 14
DNA: TGTGCCAGCAGTTTTCGAGGGCCGGGGGGGGAGCAGTACTTC
CDR3: CASSFRGPGGEQYF

D: TRBD1
V: TRBV5-6
J: TRBJ1-5
size: .
length: 15
DNA: TGTGCCAGCAGCTTTTCGCAACAGGGGAATCAGCCCCAGCATTTT
CDR3: CASSFSQQGNQPQHF

D: .
V: TRBV7-8
J: TRBJ2-7
size: .
length: 14
DNA: TGTGCCAGCAGCTTAGTTGGGTCCGACTACGAGCAGTACTTC
CDR3: CASSLVGSDYEQYF

D: .
V: TRBV9
J: TRBJ2-3
size: .
length: 11
DNA: TGTGCCAGCAGCCTGGCAGATACGCAGTATTTT
CDR3: CASSLADTQYF

D: TRBD2
V: TRBV9
J: TRBJ2-1
size: once
length: 15
DNA: TGTGCCAGCAGCGAACGAAGCGGGAGGACAAATGAGCAGTTCTTC
CDR3: CASSERSGRTNEQFF

D: .
V: TRBV18
J: TRBJ1-5
size: .
length: 19
DNA: TGTGCCAGCTCACCACCGAGCAGTAATTCCCATTATAGCAATCAGCCCCAGCATTTT
CDR3: CASSPPSSNSHYSNQPQHF

D: TRBD2
V: TRBV11-2
J: TRBJ2-2
size: .
length: 16
DNA: TGTGCCAGCAGCTTAGATGGGGACTACCTCACCGGGGAGCTGTTTTTT
CDR3: CASSLDGDYLTGELFF

D: TRBD1
V: TRBV27
J: TRBJ2-7
size: .
length: 16
DNA: TGTGCCAGCAGTTCCCCGGGACAGTCCCAAAGGGGGGAGCAGTACTTC
CDR3: CASSSPGQSQRGEQYF

D: .
V: TRBV7-8
J: TRBJ1-5
size: .
length: 15
DNA: TGTGCCAGCAGCTTGTACCCTGATAGCAATCAGCCCCAGCATTTT
CDR3: CASSLYPDSNQPQHF

D: TRBD2
V: TRBV9
J: TRBJ2-3
size: .
length: 15
DNA: TGTGCCAGCAGCGAGGGACTAGCCGACACAGATACGCAGTATTTT
CDR3: CASSEGLADTDTQYF

D: .
V: TRBV7-2
J: TRBJ2-1
size: few
length: 16
DNA: TGTGCCAGCAGTTTAGGAGAGACAGCTTTGGGCAATGAGCAGTTCTTC
CDR3: CASSLGETALGNEQFF

D: .
V: TRBV27
J: TRBJ2-7
size: .
length: 15
DNA: TGTGCCAGCAGTTTAAGAGGTCAGGTCTCCTACGAGCAGTACTTC
CDR3: CASSLRGQVSYEQYF

D: .
V: TRBV19
J: TRBJ2-1
size: .
length: 16
DNA: TGTGCCAGTAGTATAACGGGCGTGAGCTCCTACAATGAGCAGTTCTTC
CDR3: CASSITGVSSYNEQFF

D: .
V: TRBV25-1
J: TRBJ1-3
size: .
length: 13
DNA: TGTGCCAGCAGTACGGGGGGGCTGAACACCATATATTTT
CDR3: CASSTGGLNTIYF

D: .
V: TRBV9
J: TRBJ2-3
size: .
length: 13
DNA: TGTGCCAGCAGCGTGACTTCTACAGATACGCAGTATTTT
CDR3: CASSVTSTDTQYF

D: .
V: TRBV28
J: TRBJ2-7
size: once
length: 15
DNA: TGTGCCAGCAGCACACAGGTACTCCTTTCCTACGAGCAGTACTTC
CDR3: CASSTQVLLSYEQYF

D: .
V: TRBV7-9
J: TRBJ2-2
size: .
length: 13
DNA: TGTGCCAGCAGCTTAGGGGGTACGCGGGAGCTGTTTTTT
CDR3: CASSLGGTRELFF

D: TRBD1
V: TRBV4-1
J: TRBJ1-5
size: .
length: 15
DNA: TGCGCCAGCAGCCAAGGACAGGGGGGCAATCAGCCCCAGCATTTT
CDR3: CASSQGQGGNQPQHF

D: .
V: TRBV5-5
J: TRBJ1-2
size: .
length: 14
DNA: TGTGCCAGCAGCTTAGGCGGATCTAACTATGGCTACACCTTC
CDR3: CASSLGGSNYGYTF

D: TRBD1
V: TRBV4-3
J: TRBJ2-7
size: .
length: 13
DNA: TGCGCCAGCAGCCAGTGGACAGGGCGCGAGCAGTACTTC
CDR3: CASSQWTGREQYF

D: TRBD2
V: TRBV28
J: TRBJ2-5
size: few
length: 18
DNA: TGTGCCAGCCCCCCAGTCCTACTAGCGGGGAGAGGTCCGGAGACCCAGTACTTC
CDR3: CASPPVLLAGRGPETQYF